This T cell receptor beta chain comes out of a study of blood T cell repertoires in COVID-19. Overall study: Spain, Italy and the United States supplied samples that represented acute and convalescent COVID-19.

In the source study's methods: Quantification of nucleated cells was approximated via reference gene primer amplification. The data were produced by immunoSEQ multiplex PCR, yet TCRdb's version contains in-frame clones alone and is incomplete. The V and J calls and clone size were taken over from that table, and D and trimming were inferred from the DNA. Of 200,000 to 250,000 clones in the sample, about 80% are singletons; the top ten hold 1.3%. Trimming pared 2 bases from V and 6 bases from J, leaving 7 bases between. This CDR3 comprises 12 residues. Germline V CDR1 and CDR2: SGHTA, FQGNSA. The TCR originated in a woman aged 40 to 49 with acute COVID-19. Sequencing was performed on PBMCs or T cells enriched from blood (not recorded which). J is TRBJ1-2 and V is TRBV7-2, with D tentatively TRBD1 (5 bases). This CDR3 reads CASSLIGDGYTF. The CDR3 DNA reads as TGTGCCAGCAGCTTAATAGGGGATGGCTACACCTTC.